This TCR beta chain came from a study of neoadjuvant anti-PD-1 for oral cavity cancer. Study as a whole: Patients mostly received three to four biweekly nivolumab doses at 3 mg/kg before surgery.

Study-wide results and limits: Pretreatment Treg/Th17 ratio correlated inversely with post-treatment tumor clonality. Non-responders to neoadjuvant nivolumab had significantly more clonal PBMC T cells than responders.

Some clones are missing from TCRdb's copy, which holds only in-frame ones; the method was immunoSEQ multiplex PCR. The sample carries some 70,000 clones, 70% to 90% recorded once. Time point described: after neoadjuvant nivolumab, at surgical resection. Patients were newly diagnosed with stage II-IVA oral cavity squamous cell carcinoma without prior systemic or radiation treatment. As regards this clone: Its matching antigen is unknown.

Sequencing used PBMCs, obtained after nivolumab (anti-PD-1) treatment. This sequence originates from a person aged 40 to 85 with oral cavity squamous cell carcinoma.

This CDR3 reads CASITTANYGYTF. The CDR3 DNA follows: TGTGCCAGTATTACGACGGCTAACTATGGCTACACCTTC. The chain combines TRBV28 with TRBJ1-2; D remains ambiguous. V lost 9 bases to trimming and J lost 0 bases, with 11 bases between them. The CDR3 has 13 amino acids. Germline CDR1 and CDR2: MDHEN and SYDVKM.